This T cell receptor (beta chain) was sequenced for a study of cytomegalovirus exposure and HLA in healthy donors. Study-level points and caveats: A missense variant in DCLRE1C was later tied to TCR beta V- and J-gene trimming.

PCR involved 60 Vbeta and 13 Jbeta primers. Original handling: There were 80 million to 95 million unique TCR beta chains by a later count, and approximately 11 million of them were shared. Sequencing used immunoSEQ multiplex PCR; TCRdb keeps in-frame clones, though not all of them. V and J calls plus clone size are reproduced from that table; the DNA served to infer D and trimming. The sample lists some 170,000 clones, over 80% seen once, with 4.1% in the top ten. As for this clone: Its antigen remains unidentified.

The TCR originated in a man over 45 in good health and CMV-seropositive. Sequencing used PBMCs.

CDR3 DNA: TGTGCCTGCTCGGCGGGGGTCTCCTACAATGAGCAGTTCTTC. This sequence encodes CACSAGVSYNEQFF. This chain connects TRBV30 to TRBJ2-1; 7 bases map to TRBD2. The CDR3 has 14 residues. Trimming at V came to 6 bases and at J to 0 bases, leaving 5 bases not matched to a gene. Germline V lookup: CDR1 GTSNPN, CDR2 SVGIG (reference sequence).